The 13 T cell receptor beta chains below come from one sample, sequenced in a study of read filtering for tumor transcriptome and immune sequencing. This library used roughly 400 ng RNA and molecular barcoded adaptors spanning alpha/delta and beta/gamma chains. TCRdb re-called the reads through MiXCR, storing one row per CDR3 protein. The repertoire consists of around 130,000 distinct CDR3 sequences, with 10% to 15% occurring once and the leading ten covering about 11%. The sample taken for sequencing was a population of CD138-negative cells sorted from bone marrow. The receptors here all came from a donor aged 40 or over with multiple myeloma.

This clonotype has just a few counts. A much larger clone sits a single nucleotide away, making a read error possible. The chain combines TRBV20-1 with TRBJ2-2; tentatively, D is TRBD1 (6 bases). The CDR3 has 14 residues. CDR1 and CDR2 from the germline V gene are DFQATT and SNEGSKA (reference sequence). CDR3 bases: TGCGGTGCAACCGGGACACCGAACACCGGGGAGCTGTTTTTT. It codes for CGATGTPNTGELFF.

In its sample, this clonotype was seen a few times. J is TRBJ2-7 and V is TRBV20-1; 11 bases map to TRBD2. V lost 5 bases and J lost 7; bases outside the gene matches: 10. In germline, CDR1 is DFQATT, CDR2 SNEGSKA (reference sequence). CDR3 size: 14 residues. CDR3 DNA sequence: TGCAGTGCTCTCCTAGCGGGAGGTCCGGGTGAGCAGTACTTC. The encoded protein is CSALLAGGPGEQYF.

Note on this clonotype: A read error may explain this, as a much larger clone is one base away. This chain connects TRBV9 to TRBJ2-1; TRBD2 might be the D (5 bases). The germline V and J ends were trimmed by 1 base and 5 bases, with 10 bases remaining between them. The CDR3 consists of 14 residues. Germline V lookup: CDR1 SGDLS, CDR2 YYNGEE. CDR3 sequence: CASSVLSSNNEQFF. The DNA for the CDR3 is TGTGCCAGCAGCGTATTATCTAGCAACAATGAGCAGTTCTTC.

Ten or more counts support this clonotype. V usage is TRBV5-1 and J usage is TRBJ2-7; the D is unclear. CDR1 SGHRS and CDR2 YFSETQ come from the germline V gene. V was cut by 3 bases and J by 4 bases, with 8 bases left in between. The CDR3 runs to 12 residues. CDR3 coding DNA: TGCGCCAGCAGCTCCGACGAGTACGAGCAGTACTTC. It specifies CASSSDEYEQYF. Based on the CDR3 plus reference TRBV5-1 and TRBJ2-7, the full variable domain is KAGVTQTPRYLIKTRGQQVTLSCSPISGHRSVSWYQQTPGQGLQFLFEYFSETQRNKGNFPGRFSGRQFSNSRSEMNVSTLELGDSALYLCASSSDEYEQYFGPGTRLTVT.

This clonotype was counted many times. The chain has TRBV7-2 and TRBJ2-1; D is unclear. Per germline, CDR1 SGHTA and CDR2 FQGNSA. V lost 0 bases and J 5 bases, leaving 2 bases between the germline ends. CDR3 length: 12 amino acids. The CDR3 is CASSLAHNEQFF. CDR3 DNA: TGTGCCAGCAGCTTAGCTCACAATGAGCAGTTCTTC.

CDR3 sequence: CASSRGGSETQYF. CDR3 bases: TGTGCCAGCAGCAGGGGAGGGTCCGAGACCCAGTACTTC. The J gene is TRBJ2-5, the V gene TRBV28; possible D gene TRBD2, 7 bases. The CDR3 totals 13 residues. Trimming left V 6 bases short and J 5 bases short, with 13 bases between. Germline V gene sequence: CDR1 MDHEN, CDR2 SYDVKM.

This rearrangement joins TRBV5-6 to TRBJ2-2; 11 bases map to TRBD2. The CDR3 loop spans 21 amino acids. V was clipped by 4 bases and J by 0 bases; unmatched bases: 17. CDR1 and CDR2 from the germline V gene are SGHDT and YYEEEE. This chain's CDR3 is CASSPEVPGLAGGPNTGELFF. The CDR3 DNA follows: TGTGCCAGCAGCCCAGAGGTTCCGGGCCTAGCGGGAGGCCCGAACACCGGGGAGCTGTTTTTT.

In this sample, this clonotype turned up many times. The rearrangement uses TRBV11-1 and TRBJ2-1; TRBD2 matches at 9 bases. Germline V CDR1 and CDR2: SGHAT, FQDESV (reference sequence). The CDR3 totals 16 residues. Germline trimming cut 1 base from V and 9 bases from J; bases unmatched to any gene: 10. CDR3 in DNA: TGTGCCAGCAGCTTAGTGTTGGCTAGCGGGACGGGTGAGCAGTTCTTC. Amino acids: CASSLVLASGTGEQFF.

This clonotype appeared many times. V gene TRBV29-1 combines with J gene TRBJ2-1; TRBD2 matches at 7 bases. The V gene's germline CDR1 is SQVTM and CDR2 ANQGSEA. V dropped 7 bases and J dropped 3; count of bases not matched to a gene: 0. The CDR3 runs to 11 residues. CDR3 DNA sequence: TGCAGCGGCGGGAGCTACAATGAGCAGTTCTTC. Its translation: CSGGSYNEQFF.

This clonotype has ten or more counts. The rearrangement links TRBV11-2 to TRBJ2-2, with D tentatively TRBD1 (6 bases). The ends were cut back, 4 bases at V and 6 bases at J, with 9 bases in the middle. Germline CDR1 reads SGHAT; CDR2 reads FQNNGV. The CDR3 is 13 amino acids. The CDR3 DNA reads TGTGCCAGCAGCTCTGACAGGCCCGGGGAGCTGTTTTTT. Translated, it gives CASSSDRPGELFF.

This clonotype was picked up many times. The V and J genes are TRBV12-3 or TRBV12-4 and TRBJ1-2; D is possibly TRBD1 (6 bases). Between the trimmed V and J ends, which lost 5 bases and 5 bases, there was a span of 15 bases. This CDR3 is 14 amino acids long. Written as DNA, the CDR3 is TGTGCCAGCAGTCCTACAGGGACTACGTATGGCTACACCTTC. This sequence encodes CASSPTGTTYGYTF.

The V and J genes are TRBV12-3 or TRBV12-4 and TRBJ1-3; D not certain. The CDR3 consists of 15 residues. Trimming removed 1 base at V and 4 bases at J, with 11 bases between. CDR3 in amino acids: CASSLVTGPGNTIYF. The CDR3 DNA follows: TGTGCCAGCAGTTTAGTGACTGGGCCGGGAAACACCATATATTTT.

Remarks on this clonotype: A much larger clone sits a single nucleotide away, making a read error possible. The J gene is TRBJ1-5, the V gene TRBV20-1; TRBD1 matches 12 bases. The CDR3 is made up of 14 amino acids. J lost 9 bases, V lost 6 bases, and 9 bases had no gene match. Germline values: CDR1 DFQATT, CDR2 SNEGSKA (reference sequence). As DNA, the CDR3 is TGCAGTGCCCGCGGGACAGGGGGCTTTCGGCCCCAGCATTTT. Its protein product is CSARGTGGFRPQHF.